This passage covers 28 T cell receptor beta chains from one sample sequenced in a study of CD8+CD57+ T cells in acquired aplastic anemia (dated by TCRdb to the late 2010s). TCRdb lists the instrument as Illumina HiSeq 2000. TCR beta VDJ combination and CDR3 sequence profiling used genomic DNA as the template. TCRdb handled the public reads itself, with Q25 trimming in fastp and clone calling in MiXCR, and kept productive beta chains. Identical CDR3 proteins give one entry, which carries the most common genes and DNA. The sample profile shows hundreds of thousands of distinct CDR3 sequences; about 50% of them were found once. The ten largest make up under 1.5% of the sample. Flow cytometry had shown CD8+CD57+ cell expansion in the patients selected for sequencing. The material sequenced was sorted CD4+, CD8+, or CD8+CD57+ T cells (not recorded which) from PBMCs. Receptors were obtained from a human donor with aplastic anemia.

The CDR3 protein is CASSWAGTGELFF. The CDR3 DNA follows: TGCGCCAGCAGCTGGGCCGGCACCGGGGAGCTGTTTTTT. The chain is built from TRBV5-1 and TRBJ2-2; no clear D gene. The germline V gene has CDR1 SGHRS and CDR2 YFSETQ. Trimming shortened V by 3 bases and J by 4 bases, and 7 bases separated the two germline ends. The CDR3 length is 13 residues.

The chain carries TRBV20-1 and TRBJ2-5; perhaps TRBD2 as D (6 bases). The length of the CDR3 is 14 residues. CDR1 is DFQATT, CDR2 SNEGSKA, per germline (reference sequence). As DNA, the CDR3 is TGCAGCGTAGCCTCGGGGGTAGCCCAAGAGACCCAGTACTTC. Amino acid sequence: CSVASGVAQETQYF.

This clonotype was counted many times. The CDR3, as DNA: TGTGCCAGCAGCGTGACAAAGTCAGAGCAGTTCTTC. This codes for CASSVTKSEQFF. The chain uses TRBV14 and TRBJ2-1, with unresolved D. The CDR3 extends over 12 amino acids. Germline values: CDR1 SGHDN, CDR2 FVKESK. V was cut by 5 bases and J by 10 bases, with 12 bases left in between.

This sequence joins TRBV20-1 and TRBJ2-1, with D possibly matching TRBD2 (5 bases). Trimming removed 0 bases at V and 9 bases at J, with 18 bases between. This CDR3 has 15 residues. Per the germline V gene, CDR1 is DFQATT and CDR2 is SNEGSKA (reference sequence). For the CDR3, the DNA is TGCAGTGCTAGAGATGAGGCGCGGACTCGATTTGAGCAGTTCTTC. It translates to CSARDEARTRFEQFF.

This clonotype was seen many times. This chain uses TRBV19 with TRBJ2-1; no firm D call. Germline V gene sequence: CDR1 LNHDA, CDR2 SQIVND (reference sequence). The CDR3 runs to 15 residues. The ends were cut back, 5 bases at V and 6 bases at J, with 17 bases in the middle. CDR3 DNA sequence: TGTGCCAGTAGTCCCAGAAGCTTGGGTGCCAATGAGCAGTTCTTC. It yields the protein CASSPRSLGANEQFF. The variable domain in full, with the rest retrieved from reference TRBV19 and TRBJ2-1, is DGGITQSPKYLFRKEGQNVTLSCEQNLNHDAMYWYRQDPGQGLRLIYYSQIVNDFQKGDIAEGYSVSREKKESFPLTVTSAQKNPTAFYLCASSPRSLGANEQFFGPGTRLTVL.

This clonotype was observed a few times. The chain employs TRBV19 and TRBJ1-1; TRBD1 agrees at 7 bases. V dropped 1 base and J dropped 1; count of bases not matched to a gene: 3. The germline CDR1 and CDR2 sequences are LNHDA and SQIVND (reference sequence). This CDR3 spans 15 amino acids. The CDR3 coding sequence is TGTGCCAGTAGTATAGCGAGGACAGGGAACACTGAAGCTTTCTTT. Translation gives CASSIARTGNTEAFF.

This clonotype was seen once. This chain connects TRBV10-3 to TRBJ2-7; 13 bases line up with TRBD2. Germline-derived CDR1 and CDR2 are ENHRY and SYGVKD. The length of the CDR3 is 16 residues. The J segment lost 6 bases and the V segment lost 8 bases, leaving 13 bases of the junction unmatched. The CDR3: CAIRATSGGGALEQYF. CDR3 bases: TGTGCCATCCGGGCCACTAGCGGGGGGGGTGCTCTCGAGCAGTACTTC.

This clonotype was detected ten times or more. The V call is TRBV27, the J call TRBJ1-2, with 9 positions matching TRBD1. The V gene's germline CDR1 is MNHEY and CDR2 SMNVEV (reference sequence). V lost 4 bases and J lost 8; bases outside the gene matches: 5. The CDR3 loop spans 13 amino acids. The CDR3 region has the DNA TGTGCCAGCAGTTCGGGGACAGGGAGGGGCTACACCTTC. This translates into CASSSGTGRGYTF.

The rearrangement joins TRBV20-1 to TRBJ2-1, with 9 positions matching TRBD2. CDR3 length: 15 residues. The germline CDR1 and CDR2 sequences are DFQATT and SNEGSKA (reference sequence). Trimming removed 3 bases from V and 5 bases from J; junction bases left unmatched: 8. DNA of the CDR3: TGCAGTGCTAGGGGTAGCGGGAGATCAAACAATGAGCAGTTCTTC. Encoded protein: CSARGSGRSNNEQFF.

This clonotype was counted ten times or more. The chain combines TRBV7-6 with TRBJ2-1; a possible D gene is TRBD2 (5 bases). The CDR3 extends over 14 amino acids. The V and J ends lost 3 bases and 2 bases respectively, with 8 bases between them. Germline V gene lookup returns CDR1 SGHVS and CDR2 FNYEAQ. CDR3 protein: CASSFEGAYNEQFF. CDR3 nucleotides: TGTGCCAGCAGCTTCGAGGGCGCCTACAATGAGCAGTTCTTC.

In this sample, this clonotype turned up a few times. V and J are TRBV2 and TRBJ2-5; no firm D call. Germline assignment: CDR1 SNHLY and CDR2 FYNNEI. The CDR3 sequence is 13 residues long. The V end was cut by 11 bases, the J end by 4 bases, with 17 bases between. The CDR3 nucleotides are TGTGCCTCATCTAAGGTGCTGCGAGAGACCCAGTACTTC. Its translation is CASSKVLRETQYF. The full variable domain, with the rest looked up from reference TRBV2 and TRBJ2-5, is EPEVTQTPSHQVTQMGQEVILRCVPISNHLYFYWYRQILGQKVEFLVSFYNNEISEKSEIFDDQFSVERPDGSNFTLKIRSTKLEDSAMYFCASSKVLRETQYFGPGTRLLVL.

This clonotype showed up just once. The gene calls are TRBV19 and TRBJ2-3; TRBD1 matches 7 bases. The ends lost 4 bases at V and 1 base at J; junction bases unmatched: 5. CDR1 and CDR2 from the germline V gene are LNHDA and SQIVND (reference sequence). The CDR3 extends over 15 amino acids. The CDR3 DNA follows: TGTGCCAGTAGTAGTGGACAGGTGGGCACAGATACGCAGTATTTT. It codes for CASSSGQVGTDTQYF.

The V gene is TRBV7-2, the J gene TRBJ2-3; TRBD2 matches 10 bases. The germline V gene encodes CDR1 SGHTA and CDR2 FQGNSA. V shed 1 base and J 5 bases; nucleotides not matched to a gene: 3. This CDR3 has 15 residues. Written as DNA, the CDR3 is TGTGCCAGCAGCTTAGGTGCTAGCGGGGGAGATACGCAGTATTTT. This encodes CASSLGASGGDTQYF.

The gene calls are TRBV29-1 and TRBJ2-7; 7 bases line up with TRBD1. The trim removed 4 bases at V and 5 bases at J, leaving 8 bases unmatched. CDR1 and CDR2 from the germline V gene are SQVTM and ANQGSEA. The CDR3 spans 13 residues. The DNA of the CDR3 is TGCAGCGTTGCGACAGGGACCCTTCACGAGCAGTACTTC. Its translation is CSVATGTLHEQYF.

The chain couples TRBV7-9 to TRBJ1-1; D might be TRBD1 (6 bases). Between the trimmed V and J ends, which lost 3 bases and 5 bases, there was a span of 16 bases. CDR1 SEHNR and CDR2 FQNEAQ come from the germline V gene (reference sequence). The CDR3 contains 15 residues. DNA for the CDR3: TGTGCCAGCAGCTTTGGTCAGGGGCGGAGGACTGAAGCTTTCTTT. Residues: CASSFGQGRRTEAFF.

The chain is built from TRBV7-9 and TRBJ1-1, with D possibly being TRBD1 (6 bases). V lost 5 bases to trimming and J lost 0 bases, with 13 bases between them. This CDR3 contains 15 residues. Per the germline V gene, CDR1 is SEHNR and CDR2 is FQNEAQ (reference sequence). In DNA, the CDR3 is TGTGCCAGCAGCCTTGCGACAGGCGTGAACACTGAAGCTTTCTTT. Translating gives CASSLATGVNTEAFF.

As concerns this clonotype: An end of the junction differs from the germline gene, which may be a read error. This CDR3 reads CATSGILARGKETQYF. In DNA, the CDR3 is TGCGCCACCAGTGGAATTCTAGCGAGGGGGAAAGAGACCCAGTACTTC. V is TRBV10-2 and J is TRBJ2-5; either TRBD1 or TRBD2 may supply D (6 bases each). CDR1 and CDR2 from the germline V gene are WSHSY and SAAADI. This CDR3 has 16 residues.

Here the CDR3 DNA reads TGTGCCAGCAGCCCCGGCCACCCTTCCGAGCAGTACTTC. This translates into CASSPGHPSEQYF. V gene TRBV14 combines with J gene TRBJ2-7; D is unresolved. Per germline, CDR1 SGHDN and CDR2 FVKESK. V was clipped by 4 bases and J by 6 bases, with 13 bases between them. CDR3 size: 13 residues. Full variable domain (rest looked up from reference TRBV14 and TRBJ2-7): EAGVTQFPSHSVIEKGQTVTLRCDPISGHDNLYWYRRVMGKEIKFLLHFVKESKQDESGMPNNRFLAERTGGTYSTLKVQPAELEDSGVYFCASSPGHPSEQYFGPGTRLTVT.

This clonotype was seen repeatedly, ten times or more. V gene TRBV10-1 combines with J gene TRBJ1-1; D might be TRBD1 (5 bases). CDR3 length: 14 amino acids. V lost 4 bases and J 3 bases, leaving 12 bases between the germline ends. The germline gives CDR1 WNHNN, CDR2 SYGVQD (reference sequence). The CDR3 spells CASSGTPGDTEAFF. The CDR3, as DNA: TGCGCCAGCAGTGGTACCCCGGGGGACACTGAAGCTTTCTTT.

The chain combines TRBV29-1 with TRBJ2-7; D might be TRBD2 (5 bases). The germline CDR1 and CDR2 sequences are SQVTM and ANQGSEA. This CDR3 has 13 residues. V gave up 4 bases and J gave up 3 bases, with 13 bases separating them. The DNA of the CDR3 is TGCAGCGTTGTACTTACGGGGAGCTACGAGCAGTACTTC. This translates into CSVVLTGSYEQYF.

This clonotype has only a few counts. The genes are TRBV7-8 and TRBJ1-5, with D uncertain. From germline, CDR1 is SGHVS and CDR2 FQNEAQ. This CDR3 contains 14 residues. Trimming pared 2 bases from V and 4 bases from J, leaving 9 bases between. CDR3 sequence: CASSLTEINQPQHF. The DNA of the CDR3 is TGTGCCAGCAGCTTAACAGAAATAAATCAGCCCCAGCATTTT. Based on the CDR3 plus reference TRBV7-8 and TRBJ1-5, the full variable domain is GAGVSQSPRYKVAKRGQDVALRCDPISGHVSLFWYQQALGQGPEFLTYFQNEAQLDKSGLPSDRFFAERPEGSVSTLKIQRTQQEDSAVYLCASSLTEINQPQHFGDGTRLSIL.

To note about this clonotype: Germline is not matched at one junction end, which may reflect a read error. CDR3 residues: CASSYSPIEQYF. CDR3 sequence (DNA): TGCGCCAGCAGCTATAGTCCCATCGAGCAGTACTTC. This rearrangement joins TRBV6-4 to TRBJ2-7; D unclear. The CDR3 consists of 12 residues. Germline V gene sequence: CDR1 MRHNA, CDR2 SNTAGT.

This clonotype was found once. The chain couples TRBV3-1 to TRBJ1-4; D is unclear. Germline values: CDR1 LGHDT, CDR2 YNNKEL (reference sequence). This CDR3 is 15 amino acids long. V was shortened by 1 base and J by 0 bases, with 6 bases between the two germline ends. The CDR3 here is CASSQARPTNEKLFF. The CDR3 DNA reads TGTGCCAGCAGCCAAGCCCGGCCAACTAATGAAAAACTGTTTTTT.

This chain joins TRBV2 and TRBJ2-3, with D tentatively TRBD2 (5 bases). CDR1 and CDR2 (germline): SNHLY, FYNNEI. Deletions cut 7 bases from V and 9 bases from J, with 8 bases between. This CDR3 contains 10 residues. The CDR3 protein is CASTPGTQYF. As DNA, the CDR3 is TGTGCCAGCACCCCGGGGACGCAGTATTTT.

A note on this clonotype: It is unclear where the CDR3 begins or ends on the DNA, so no DNA is shown, and the CDR3 is as TCRdb lists it. The chain links TRBV7-4 to TRBJ1-1. Germline lookup yields CDR1 SGHVT and CDR2 SQSDAQ. With termini counted, the CDR3 has 21 amino acids. CDR3 sequence reads: CASSRQSSYEQYFGGATEAFF.

V gene TRBV5-4 combines with J gene TRBJ2-3; weak D call: TRBD2 (5 bases). The CDR3 is 14 amino acids. V shed 0 bases and J shed 5 bases, with 10 bases lying between them. Germline V CDR1 and CDR2: SGHNT, YYREEE (reference sequence). CDR3: CASSLEYAGDTQYF. The DNA of the CDR3 is TGTGCCAGCAGCTTGGAGTACGCGGGAGATACGCAGTATTTT.

This clonotype was detected a few times. V gene TRBV9 combines with J gene TRBJ2-6, with a weak D call TRBD1 (6 bases). This CDR3 is built from 15 residues. CDR1 SGDLS and CDR2 YYNGEE come from the germline V gene. Trimming removed 2 bases at V and 1 base at J, with 7 bases between. The CDR3 loop is CASSVTGSGANVLTF. CDR3 nucleotides: TGTGCCAGCAGCGTCACAGGGTCTGGGGCCAACGTCCTGACTTTC.

The chain links TRBV10-3 to TRBJ1-2; D gene unclear. Germline V gene sequence: CDR1 ENHRY, CDR2 SYGVKD. The CDR3 length is 13 residues. With 11 bases removed from V and 6 bases from J, the gap between germline ends came to 19 bases. CDR3 bases: TGTGCCGCGGATCCCTCGGGGATTAATGGCTACACCTTC. Translation: CAADPSGINGYTF.